A single sample gave rise to the 29 T cell receptor beta chains below, sequenced in a study of cytotoxic CD8 clonotypes in ibrutinib-treated CLL. Produced via immunoSEQ multiplex PCR; TCRdb's table is partial and in-frame only. The sample has 20,000 to 30,000 clones, 70% to 75% seen once. The input for sequencing was PBMCs, taken after 12 months of ibrutinib treatment. The receptors were gathered from a human donor with chronic lymphocytic leukemia.

The chain joins TRBV5-1 to TRBJ2-7; TRBD2 is a possible D gene (6 bases). The CDR3 spans 13 residues. The V end lost 0 bases, the J end lost 7 bases, and 11 bases lay between the germline ends. The germline V gene encodes CDR1 SGHRS and CDR2 YFSETQ. CDR3 residues: CASSLGDLREQYF. The CDR3 DNA sequence: TGCGCCAGCAGCTTGGGGGACTTAAGGGAGCAGTACTTC.

The chain joins TRBV18 to TRBJ1-4, with unresolved D. V was clipped by 3 bases and J by 7 bases, with 18 bases between them. Germline V gene data show CDR1 as KGHSH and CDR2 as LQKENI. This CDR3 is 16 amino acids long. In DNA form, the CDR3 reads TGTGCCAGCTCACCGAACCCCAGCCTAGGTAGTGAAAAACTGTTTTTT. As protein: CASSPNPSLGSEKLFF. The variable domain in full, completed from reference TRBV18 and TRBJ1-4, reads NAGVMQNPRHLVRRRGQEARLRCSPMKGHSHVYWYRQLPEEGLKFMVYLQKENIIDESGMPKERFSAEFPKEGPSILRIQQVVRGDSAAYFCASSPNPSLGSEKLFFGSGTQLSVL.

The chain joins TRBV5-1 to TRBJ1-2; 7 bases agree with TRBD1. Germline lookup yields CDR1 SGHRS and CDR2 YFSETQ. Trimming cost V 1 base and J 4 bases; bases outside gene matches: 7. The CDR3 is made up of 15 amino acids. In nucleotides, the CDR3 is TGCGCCAGCAGCTTGTGGGACAGAAGGACCTATGGCTACACCTTC. This gives the protein CASSLWDRRTYGYTF.

This clone has just a few counts. V and J are TRBV7-2 and TRBJ1-2, with 9 positions matching TRBD1. The CDR3 length is 13 residues. Germline CDR1 reads SGHTA; CDR2 reads FQGNSA. V lost 4 bases and J lost 8; bases outside the gene matches: 5. CDR3 in DNA: TGTGCCAGCAGCTCACAGGGGGCACGGGGCTACACCTTC. This sequence encodes CASSSQGARGYTF.

CDR3 coding DNA: TGTGCCAGCAGCGACAGGGGCTACGAGCAGTACTTC. Translation: CASSDRGYEQYF. J is TRBJ2-7 and V is TRBV6-5; 8 positions match TRBD1. The CDR3 length is 12 residues. CDR1 and CDR2 from the germline V gene are MNHEY and SVGAGI. The V segment lost 6 bases and the J segment 3 bases; nucleotides outside the gene matches: 1.

The chain couples TRBV11-3 to TRBJ1-1, with a tentative D call TRBD1 (5 bases). The germline V gene encodes CDR1 SGHNT and CDR2 YENEEA. This CDR3 spans 14 amino acids. The V and J ends lost 1 base and 5 bases respectively, with 11 bases between them. CDR3: CASSLGGRETEAFF. The CDR3 DNA sequence: TGTGCCAGCAGCTTAGGGGGCAGGGAGACTGAAGCTTTCTTT.

V usage is TRBV19 and J usage is TRBJ1-6, with 9 bases lining up with TRBD1. This CDR3 has 18 residues. From germline, CDR1 is LNHDA and CDR2 SQIVND (reference sequence). Losses at the gene ends were 6 bases for V and 8 bases for J; bases not matched to a gene: 17. CDR3 DNA: TGTGCCAGTAGCCCACGCCGAGAGGGACAGGGATTTTATTCACCCCTCCACTTT. Protein: CASSPRREGQGFYSPLHF.

The chain employs TRBV6-6 and TRBJ1-5; D possibly corresponds to TRBD1 (6 bases). CDR1 is MNHNY, CDR2 SVGAGI, per germline (reference sequence). Trimming stripped 2 bases from V and 4 bases from J, with 12 bases between. The CDR3 length is 15 residues. As DNA, the CDR3 is TGTGCCAGCAGTTACGAGGGGGGGGATAATCAGCCCCAGCATTTT. Translation gives CASSYEGGDNQPQHF.

Here the CDR3 DNA reads TGTGCCAGCAGTTACTTTACCGGGACGGTTAACTATGGCTACACCTTC. Protein product: CASSYFTGTVNYGYTF. The V gene is TRBV6-5, the J gene TRBJ1-2; TRBD1 might be the D (5 bases). The V end lost 1 base, the J end lost 1 base, and 13 bases lay between the germline ends. CDR1 and CDR2 (germline): MNHEY, SVGAGI. The CDR3 has 16 amino acids.

J is TRBJ2-7 and V is TRBV5-4; TRBD2 matches at 8 bases. Germline CDR1 and CDR2: SGHNT and YYREEE (reference sequence). This CDR3 has 13 residues. V dropped 5 bases and J dropped 7; count of bases not matched to a gene: 8. CDR3 nucleotides: TGTGCCAGCAGTCCGGAAGCGGGGGTTGAGCAGTACTTC. As protein: CASSPEAGVEQYF.

The chain employs TRBV9 and TRBJ2-2; the D gene is possibly TRBD2 (7 bases). Germline CDR1 reads SGDLS; CDR2 reads YYNGEE. Trimming removed 5 bases at V and 6 bases at J, with 14 bases between. CDR3 length: 14 residues. The CDR3 sequence: CASRGGLMAGELFF. The CDR3 DNA reads as TGTGCCAGCAGGGGGGGGCTGATGGCCGGGGAGCTGTTTTTT.

The rearrangement links TRBV27 to TRBJ1-2, with 7 nucleotides matching TRBD1. The V gene's germline CDR1 is MNHEY and CDR2 SMNVEV (reference sequence). The CDR3 is 13 residues long. V trimming: 4 bases; J trimming: 6 bases; junction bases outside the gene matches: 5. The CDR3 region has the DNA TGTGCCAGCAGTTCGAGACAGGGTAATGGCTACACCTTC. Its translation: CASSSRQGNGYTF.

This clone was picked up a small number of times. The chain combines TRBV29-1 with TRBJ1-1; D unresolved. V dropped 2 bases and J dropped 7 bases, with 14 bases sitting between them. Per germline, CDR1 SQVTM and CDR2 ANQGSEA. CDR3 size: 13 residues. In DNA, the CDR3 is TGCAGCGTTGAAATTGAGGCCGGGGTTGAAGCTTTCTTT. It is translated as CSVEIEAGVEAFF.

CDR3: CASSSGPSNTEAFF. The CDR3 coding sequence is TGCGCCAGCTCCTCTGGACCCAGTAACACTGAAGCTTTCTTT. The genes are TRBV5-1 and TRBJ1-1; D remains unclear. The ends were cut back, 7 bases at V and 2 bases at J, with 15 bases in the middle. The CDR3 has 14 amino acids. Germline V gives CDR1 SGHRS, CDR2 YFSETQ. Variable domain in full (rest from reference TRBV5-1 and TRBJ1-1): KAGVTQTPRYLIKTRGQQVTLSCSPISGHRSVSWYQQTPGQGLQFLFEYFSETQRNKGNFPGRFSGRQFSNSRSEMNVSTLELGDSALYLCASSSGPSNTEAFFGQGTRLTVV.

This clone was picked up one time. The chain is built from TRBV18 and TRBJ2-7; 13 positions match TRBD2. The CDR3 length is 19 residues. Looked up from germline, CDR1 is KGHSH and CDR2 is LQKENI. V lost 1 base, J lost 3 bases, and 12 bases stayed unmatched. The DNA of the CDR3 is TGTGCCAGCTCACCACGGACTAGCGGGGGTGTTAACCCCCTCTACGAGCAGTACTTC. Translating it yields CASSPRTSGGVNPLYEQYF.

This clone was found a few times. CDR3 sequence (DNA): TGTGCCAGCAGTGGCTGGGACTACGAGCAGTACTTC. Amino acid sequence: CASSGWDYEQYF. The chain employs TRBV2 and TRBJ2-7, with D unresolved. Germline lookup yields CDR1 SNHLY and CDR2 FYNNEI. This CDR3 contains 12 residues. Trimming cost V 4 bases and J 3 bases, with 7 bases left between them.

V is TRBV19 and J is TRBJ2-6; no firm D call. CDR3 length equals 17 residues. The V and J ends lost 3 bases and 2 bases respectively, with 14 bases between them. Germline V gene data show CDR1 as LNHDA and CDR2 as SQIVND (reference sequence). The CDR3 nucleotides are TGTGCCAGTAGTATCACAGCCCAAGGTACTGGGGCCAACGTCCTGACTTTC. It yields the protein CASSITAQGTGANVLTF. Full variable domain (remainder filled in from reference TRBV19 and TRBJ2-6): DGGITQSPKYLFRKEGQNVTLSCEQNLNHDAMYWYRQDPGQGLRLIYYSQIVNDFQKGDIAEGYSVSREKKESFPLTVTSAQKNPTAFYLCASSITAQGTGANVLTFGAGSRLTVL.

The V and J genes are TRBV9 and TRBJ2-2; D gene unclear. CDR1 and CDR2 from the germline V gene are SGDLS and YYNGEE. CDR3 size: 15 residues. V was pared by 3 bases and J by 2 bases, with 11 bases between. CDR3 nucleotides: TGTGCCAGCAGCGAAAACACCAGAAACACCGGGGAGCTGTTTTTT. Translated: CASSENTRNTGELFF.

The chain links TRBV7-6 to TRBJ2-5; D is unclear. The CDR3 has 13 residues. Germline assignment: CDR1 SGHVS and CDR2 FNYEAQ. Trimming removed 1 base at V and 4 bases at J, with 7 bases between. The CDR3 spells CASSLGTRETQYF. The CDR3 DNA reads TGTGCCAGCAGCTTAGGCACAAGAGAGACCCAGTACTTC.

The chain recombines TRBV14 with TRBJ1-1, with a tentative D call TRBD1 (6 bases). The CDR3 has 13 residues. Germline-derived CDR1 and CDR2 are SGHDN and FVKESK. The germline V and J ends were trimmed by 3 bases and 2 bases, with 7 bases remaining between them. CDR3 sequence (DNA): TGTGCCAGCAGCCAGGGACACAACACTGAAGCTTTCTTT. It encodes CASSQGHNTEAFF.

This clone was seen a few times. The chain employs TRBV7-9 and TRBJ1-6, with a tentative D call TRBD1 (5 bases). Trimming left V 4 bases short and J 9 bases short, with 13 bases between. This CDR3 is built from 14 residues. Germline values: CDR1 SEHNR, CDR2 FQNEAQ (reference sequence). This CDR3 is CASSYDSGGSPLHF. CDR3 sequence (DNA): TGTGCCAGCAGCTACGACTCCGGGGGTTCACCCCTCCACTTT.

This rearrangement joins TRBV7-8 to TRBJ2-7; no clear D gene. Germline values: CDR1 SGHVS, CDR2 FQNEAQ. The CDR3 length is 14 residues. V was pared by 1 base and J by 3 bases, with 10 bases between. The DNA of the CDR3 is TGTGCCAGCAGCTTAGATGGCCGCCTCTACGAGCAGTACTTC. Translating gives CASSLDGRLYEQYF.

The chain uses TRBV6-1 and TRBJ2-3, with D unclear. CDR1 and CDR2 from the germline V gene are MNHNS and SASEGT. The CDR3 loop spans 13 amino acids. Trimming removed 7 bases at V and 6 bases at J, with 14 bases between. CDR3 loop: CASNEEWADTQYF. The DNA for the CDR3 is TGTGCCAGCAACGAGGAGTGGGCGGATACGCAGTATTTT.

This chain uses TRBV28 with TRBJ2-1; D not resolved. CDR3 length: 16 residues. Per the germline V gene, CDR1 is MDHEN and CDR2 is SYDVKM. The V gene lost 3 bases and the J gene lost 0 bases, with 12 bases spanning the gap. In DNA form, the CDR3 reads TGTGCCAGCAGTTTGGACCAATTCAGCTCCTACAATGAGCAGTTCTTC. Translation gives CASSLDQFSSYNEQFF.

This rearrangement joins TRBV6-5 to TRBJ1-1; 8 nucleotides agree with TRBD1. V shed 5 bases and J 4 bases; nucleotides not matched to a gene: 3. CDR1 is MNHEY, CDR2 SVGAGI, per germline. The CDR3 length is 13 residues. The CDR3 DNA reads TGTGCCAGCAGTGGGACAGGCGGCACTGAAGCTTTCTTT. This sequence encodes CASSGTGGTEAFF.

The gene calls are TRBV2 and TRBJ1-2; TRBD1 is a possible D gene (5 bases). V lost 8 bases and J lost 0, with 13 bases in between. The CDR3 runs 14 residues. Per germline, CDR1 SNHLY and CDR2 FYNNEI. CDR3 DNA: TGTGCCAGCGTTTTGGCAGGGACTAACTATGGCTACACCTTC. Its translation is CASVLAGTNYGYTF.

This clone came up once. V usage is TRBV7-2 and J usage is TRBJ2-2; 8 bases fit TRBD1. This CDR3 has 14 residues. After removal of 5 bases from V and 4 bases from J, the junction contained 3 bases not matched to a gene. CDR1 is SGHTA and CDR2 is FQGNSA in the germline V gene. The DNA for the CDR3 is TGTGCCAGCAGCCTTACAGGGGGCACCGGGGAGCTGTTTTTT. Translated: CASSLTGGTGELFF.

This chain links TRBV9 with TRBJ1-1, with 8 bases aligning to TRBD1. This CDR3 has 13 residues. V was clipped by 2 bases and J by 3 bases; unmatched bases: 0. Germline V gene sequence: CDR1 SGDLS, CDR2 YYNGEE. CDR3 protein: CASSVDRDTEAFF. Here the CDR3 DNA reads TGTGCCAGCAGCGTGGACAGGGACACTGAAGCTTTCTTT.

The chain employs TRBV4-1 and TRBJ2-7; D not resolved. Germline V gives CDR1 MGHRA, CDR2 YSYEKL. The CDR3 runs to 11 residues. The germline V and J ends were trimmed by 0 bases and 5 bases, with 2 bases remaining between them. CDR3 sequence: CASSQDHEQYF. The CDR3 coding sequence is TGCGCCAGCAGCCAAGATCACGAGCAGTACTTC.